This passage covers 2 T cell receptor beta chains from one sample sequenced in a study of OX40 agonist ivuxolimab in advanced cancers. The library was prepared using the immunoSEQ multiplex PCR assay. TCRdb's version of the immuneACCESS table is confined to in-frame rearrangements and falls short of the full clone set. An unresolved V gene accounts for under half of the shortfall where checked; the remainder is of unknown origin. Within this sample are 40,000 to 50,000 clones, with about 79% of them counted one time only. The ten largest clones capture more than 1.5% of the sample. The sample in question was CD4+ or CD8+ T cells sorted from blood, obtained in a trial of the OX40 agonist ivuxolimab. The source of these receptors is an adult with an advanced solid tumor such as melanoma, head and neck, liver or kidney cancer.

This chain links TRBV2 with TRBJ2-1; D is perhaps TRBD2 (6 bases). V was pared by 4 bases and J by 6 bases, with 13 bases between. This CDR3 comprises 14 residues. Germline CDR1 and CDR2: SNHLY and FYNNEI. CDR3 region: CASSVGHGGNEQFF. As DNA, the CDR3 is TGTGCCAGCAGTGTGGGCCACGGGGGCAATGAGCAGTTCTTC. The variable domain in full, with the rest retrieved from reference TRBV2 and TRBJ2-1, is EPEVTQTPSHQVTQMGQEVILRCVPISNHLYFYWYRQILGQKVEFLVSFYNNEISEKSEIFDDQFSVERPDGSNFTLKIRSTKLEDSAMYFCASSVGHGGNEQFFGPGTRLTVL.

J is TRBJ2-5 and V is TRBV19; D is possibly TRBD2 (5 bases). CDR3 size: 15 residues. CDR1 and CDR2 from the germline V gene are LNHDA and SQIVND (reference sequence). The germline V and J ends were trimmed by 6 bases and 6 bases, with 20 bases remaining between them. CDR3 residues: CASSPEPGRGKTQYF. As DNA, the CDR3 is TGTGCCAGTAGCCCCGAGCCCGGACGGGGTAAGACCCAGTACTTC.